This note documents a single T cell receptor beta chain sequence. This clonotype showed up just a few times. Its antigen specificity is not known. There are no base qualities to consult, and no much larger clone falls within one base. PBMCs were isolated by Ficoll-Paque density gradient centrifugation. The data stem from a study of T-cell memory formation after mild COVID-19 (dated by TCRdb to the early 2020s). With regard to the full study: TCR sequence clusters from the two donors were found to be largely donor specific. In a couple of donors, T-cell clones that expanded and contracted after mild COVID-19 were followed by sequencing TCRalpha and TCRbeta repertoires longitudinally. The cohort comprised two young, previously healthy adult volunteers, one female and one male. What the research found in general, with its limitations: Only a couple of mild cases were covered by the study, and larger cohorts that include severe cases with pre-infection samples were considered necessary. Contracting CD4+ clones were found mainly in CM and EM memory subsets, while CD8+ clones were enriched in EMRA. Whether the second-wave clones peaking on day 37 were SARS-CoV-2 specific was not confirmed. Clones contracting from day 15 to 85 had balanced CD4/CD8 phenotypes, while a second wave expanding from day 15 to 37 was biased towards CD4+. Some responding clones were detected in pre-infection memory, suggesting pre-existing cross-reactive memory T cells joined the SARS-CoV-2 response.

Trimming accounts for 1 base at V and 7 bases at J, while the number of junction bases matched to no gene is 5. Measured from the cysteine to the phenylalanine, the CDR3 is 15 residues long. The read is trimmed to its CDR3 DNA, 45 bases read in frame from base 1. The CDR1 and CDR2 encoded by the germline V gene are MGHDK and SYGVNS. TCRdb records Illumina NovaSeq 6000 as the sequencer. cDNA libraries for TCRalpha and TCRbeta were prepared by 5'RACE using constant-segment primers, with sample barcodes and unique molecular identifiers added. Trizol reagent was used to extract RNA from every sample. The libraries were amplified in two PCR steps, and the second step added a second sample barcode and Illumina TruSeq adapters. Libraries were sequenced on an Illumina NovaSeq with 2 x 150 bp paired-end reads. From the authors' description of their analysis: Reads were demultiplexed and collapsed into UMI-guided consensus sequences with migec v1.2.7. With mixcr v2.1.11, UMI consensuses were aligned to TRA and TRB V and J templates and assembled into clonotypes. Clonotypes were classified as expanded or contracted when called significant by both edgeR and NoisET, with noise models trained on biological replicates. For edgeR calls, the thresholds were a false discovery rate-adjusted p below 0.01 and a log2 fold-change of 1. As an exploratory analysis of dynamics, max-normalized trajectories of the 1000 most abundant clonotypes were examined by PCA with hierarchical clustering. The CD4 or CD8 phenotype of responding clones was assigned using the separately sequenced CD4+ and CD8+ repertoires. The public reads were reprocessed in TCRdb via fastp at Q25 and MiXCR, keeping in-frame beta chains. All rows with the same CDR3 protein become a single entry with the most common DNA and genes. These V and J calls are TCRdb output, not the study's own analysis. In all, the sample holds 130,000 to 150,000 distinct CDR3 sequences, and approximately 21% of those were seen once. Approximately 2.4% of the sample belongs to the ten largest clones.

This sequence uses TRBV25-1 and TRBJ1-2; 11 central bases correspond to TRBD1. The sequence was obtained from an adult woman who had mild COVID-19 (a few samples of this study predate the infection). The sample titles of this study are shuffled in the database, so cell type and time point are left out; the donor was told from shared clones. The sequenced material came from PBMCs or a T cell subset sorted from them (not recorded which). The DNA sequence reads TGTGCCAGCAGTGAATTGGGGACAGGGGGAAGTGGCTACACCTTC. Its protein reads: CASSELGTGGSGYTF.